Listed below are T cell receptor beta chains from one sample, sequenced in a study of vaccination and CD4 T cells after COVID-19. No antigen has been assigned to these receptors. TCRdb called the PCR reads again in MiXCR, with one record for every CDR3 protein. The sample lists 9,000 to 15,000 distinct CDR3 sequences, 44% occurring once. Sequences were obtained from CD4+ T cells from blood, cultured in vitro. The receptors originated from a human donor who had recovered from COVID-19. CDR3s include the opening cysteine and the closing phenylalanine or tryptophan. The D gene is left open where the match is weak. Clone size, where shown, is once, few, many, or a class for clones that have expanded.

J	D	size	V	DNA	CDR3
TRBJ1-5	-	few	TRBV6-2/TRBV6-3	TGTGCCATCCAACAGGATAGCAATCAGCCCCAGCATTTT	CAIQQDSNQPQHF
TRBJ2-4	TRBD1	-	TRBV5-4	TGTGCCAGCAGCACGACAGGGATCAAAAACATTCAGTACTTC	CASSTTGIKNIQYF
TRBJ2-1	TRBD2	-	TRBV20-1	TGCAGTGCTAGAGAGCTAGCGGAATACGATGAGCAGTTCTTC	CSARELAEYDEQFF
TRBJ1-2	TRBD1	few	TRBV14	TGTGCCAGCAGCCCAACCAGCAGCCGGACAGGGTATGGCTACACCTTC	CASSPTSSRTGYGYTF
TRBJ2-1	-	-	TRBV24-1	TGTGCCACCAGGGGGTTGGTGGGTGAGCAGTTCTTC	CATRGLVGEQFF
TRBJ2-3	-	medium-sized	TRBV15	TGTGCCACCAGCAGAGGGGGGACACAAAGGGATACGCAGTATTTT	CATSRGGTQRDTQYF
TRBJ2-7	TRBD2	-	TRBV5-4	TGTGCCAGCAGCTCAAAGCGGGGGGGGTCGTTCCCCGAGCAGTACTTC	CASSSKRGGSFPEQYF
TRBJ2-7	TRBD2	-	TRBV10-2	TGCGCCAGCAGTGGCCGGCGGGAGGCCTACGAGCAGTACTTC	CASSGRREAYEQYF
TRBJ1-1	-	-	TRBV18	TGTGCCAGCTCACCGGCAGCCAAGAACACTGAAGCTTTCTTT	CASSPAAKNTEAFF
TRBJ2-7	-	-	TRBV24-1	TGTGCCACCTCTACCTTGGGCCACGAGCAGTACTTC	CATSTLGHEQYF
TRBJ1-6	-	-	TRBV7-9	TGTGCCAGCAGCTTAGACCAGGGTAGTTCACCCCTCCACTTT	CASSLDQGSSPLHF
TRBJ1-2	TRBD1	-	TRBV11-2	TGTGCCAGCAGCACCTTACTACAGGGGAGCTATGGCTACACCTTC	CASSTLLQGSYGYTF
TRBJ2-5	TRBD1	-	TRBV7-7	TGTGCCAGCAGCTTAATGGGACAGCAAGAGACCCAGTACTTC	CASSLMGQQETQYF
TRBJ1-6	-	few	TRBV6-1	TGTGCCAGCAGTGAAATGAGCACCGGGTCACCCCTCCACTTT	CASSEMSTGSPLHF
TRBJ1-2	TRBD1	-	TRBV9	TGTGCCAGCAGCACCAATGGACAGGGGCTTAATGGCTACACCTTC	CASSTNGQGLNGYTF
TRBJ2-5	-	-	TRBV6-2/TRBV6-3	TGTGCCAGCAGTTTGGGCCTCCGGGTTAACCAAGAGACCCAGTACTTC	CASSLGLRVNQETQYF
TRBJ2-3	-	few	TRBV25-1	TGTGCCAGCAGTGAATTGGTCAGGGGCGGTACAGATACGCAGTATTTT	CASSELVRGGTDTQYF
TRBJ1-6	-	-	TRBV9	TGTGCCAGCAGCGTAGGACCTAATAATTCACCCCTCCACTTT	CASSVGPNNSPLHF
TRBJ1-2	TRBD1	-	TRBV20-1	TGCAGTGCTATAATCCAGGGGGATAACTATGGCTACACCTTC	CSAIIQGDNYGYTF
TRBJ1-1	TRBD1	-	TRBV18	TGTGCCAGCTCACCTCGAACGGGCAGGGGGCATGTGAAAACTGAAGCTTTCTTT	CASSPRTGRGHVKTEAFF
TRBJ1-2	-	-	TRBV19	TGTGCCAGTAGTATAGCCCCCAGGGGCTACACCTTC	CASSIAPRGYTF
TRBJ2-3	TRBD2	once	TRBV10-1	TGCGCCAGCAGTGAGCTAGCGGGAGGGCGTGATACGCAGTATTTT	CASSELAGGRDTQYF
TRBJ1-1	-	-	TRBV6-2/TRBV6-3	TGTGCCACAGGTCGTTACACTGAAGCTTTCTTT	CATGRYTEAFF
TRBJ1-2	TRBD1	few	TRBV5-4	TGTGCCAGCAGCTCCAAGACAGGGGTGGATGGCTACACCTTC	CASSSKTGVDGYTF
TRBJ1-5	TRBD1	-	TRBV12-3/TRBV12-4	TGTGCCAGCAGTCTTACGACGGGACAGGGAAATGTTGATTTT	CASSLTTGQGNVDF
TRBJ1-2	-	-	TRBV4-3	TGCGCCAGCAGCCAAGATAGAGGGACGGGAGGTTTTGCGGGCTACACCTTC	CASSQDRGTGGFAGYTF
TRBJ2-5	TRBD2	-	TRBV15	TGTGCCACCAGCAGTCAACTAGCGGGGGGGTTCCTCCAAGAGACCCAGTACTTC	CATSSQLAGGFLQETQYF
TRBJ1-1	-	-	TRBV4-2	TGTGCCAGCAGCCAAGAATGGGTCGGACTGAACACTGAAGCTTTCTTT	CASSQEWVGLNTEAFF
TRBJ2-5	-	few	TRBV19	TGTGCCAGTAGCCCCATGGGAGAGACCCAGTACTTC	CASSPMGETQYF
TRBJ2-5	TRBD1	few	TRBV7-2	TGTGCCAGCAGCTTAGGGGGGACAGGTAACCAAGAGACCCAGTACTTC	CASSLGGTGNQETQYF
TRBJ1-1	-	-	TRBV20-1	TGCAGTGCTAACAGTATTAGGGGGAAGAACACTGAAGCTTTCTTT	CSANSIRGKNTEAFF
TRBJ1-2	TRBD1	few	TRBV7-6	TGTGCCAGCAGCCCCGGACAGGCCTCTATTGGCTACACCTTC	CASSPGQASIGYTF
TRBJ1-2	-	-	TRBV6-5	TGTGCCAGCAGTTACACCTTCGGGGGGCCCTCTAACTATGGCTACACCTTC	CASSYTFGGPSNYGYTF
TRBJ1-2	TRBD1	-	TRBV19	TGTGCCAGTAGCCGTCAGGTCGGAGGGACAGTCGCTAACTATGGCTACACCTTC	CASSRQVGGTVANYGYTF
TRBJ1-2	-	-	TRBV7-6	TGTGCCAGCAGCTTAGAAGCTGGGGGATACTATGGCTACACCTTC	CASSLEAGGYYGYTF
TRBJ1-2	-	medium-sized	TRBV24-1	TGTGCCACCAGTGCCGCGAGGGGTGTCGGCGGCTACACCTTC	CATSAARGVGGYTF
TRBJ1-1	-	few	TRBV21-1	TGTGCCAGCCGTGTCAGGGGACCAATGAACACTGAAGCTTTCTTT	CASRVRGPMNTEAFF
TRBJ1-1	-	-	TRBV4-1	TGCGCCAGCAGGACAATGAACACTGAAGCTTTCTTT	CASRTMNTEAFF
TRBJ1-6	-	once	TRBV5-4	TGTGCCAGCAGCGTCGGGACGGCTTATAATTCACCCCTCCACTTT	CASSVGTAYNSPLHF
TRBJ1-5	-	-	TRBV9	TGTGCCAGCAGCGTAGGGGGAGGGAATCAGCCCCAGCATTTT	CASSVGGGNQPQHF
TRBJ2-5	TRBD2	-	TRBV28	TGTGCCAGCAGTAGCCAGCGGGGGGAGGTTGAGACCCAGTACTTC	CASSSQRGEVETQYF